This is a list of T cell receptor beta chains from one sample in a study of cytomegalovirus exposure and HLA in healthy donors. Repertoires were generated with immunoSEQ multiplex PCR, while TCRdb's copy carries only in-frame clones and drops some. Of 150,000 to 200,000 clones listed, 60% to 85% are singletons. Sequenced sample: PBMCs. These receptors were obtained from a female donor in good health and CMV-seronegative. The CDR3 runs from the conserved cysteine through the conserved F or W. Fields, in order: V gene, clone size, CDR3 protein. The listing skips clone size in some rows; elsewhere it reads once, few, many or a size class.

TRBV5-1 | - | CASSLQATNEKLFF
TRBV28 | - | CASSLRRGPTDTQYF
TRBV5-3 | - | CARSKDRGNYGYTF
TRBV2 | - | CASSDRRLAQHF
TRBV4-1 | few | CASSLRGVPYEQYF
TRBV7-3 | - | CASSLTNGRGNEQFF
TRBV27 | - | CASSLSRSGQTGVAAEAFF
TRBV28 | - | CASSLDRHSNQPQHF
TRBV29-1 | - | CSVGLGLYEQYF
TRBV13 | - | CASSTGQGITGELFF
TRBV30 | - | CAWSRGGGNQPQHF
TRBV2 | - | CASRGQNYEQYF
TRBV5-8 | - | CASSPFRGLNTEAFF
TRBV15 | - | CATSMDREGKPQHF
TRBV10-3 | - | CAISEGTSMSNEQFF
TRBV4-1 | - | CASSQAPTVPLEQYF
TRBV7-9 | - | CASSLTSLQDGYTF
TRBV10-3 | - | CAIRLDSGTPSYEQYF
TRBV7-8 | few | CASSLGARRGEQYF
TRBV30 | - | CAWSVTGGIYEQYF
TRBV5-1 | - | CASSRGSDFNQPQHF
TRBV6-5 | - | CASSYVVGYEQYF